Listed below are T cell receptor beta chains from one sample, sequenced in a study of blood T cell repertoires in COVID-19. Method: immunoSEQ multiplex PCR; TCRdb's copy keeps in-frame clones and lacks some. The table records 150,000 to 200,000 clones, around 72% of them present only once. The sample comprised peripheral blood. These receptors were taken from a woman over 75 with acute or convalescent COVID-19. The CDR3 runs from the conserved cysteine through the conserved F or W. The order of the fields is V gene, D gene, clone size, J gene, CDR3 protein, CDR3 DNA. The D gene is left open where the match is weak. Clone size is not always given. Where it is, it says once, few, many or a class for expanded clones.

TRBV10-1	TRBD1	NA	TRBJ2-7	CASSGRDSSYEQYF	TGCGCCAGCAGTGGCCGGGACAGTTCCTACGAGCAGTACTTC
TRBV5-1	NA	NA	TRBJ2-1	CASSLGQGSISYNEQFF	TGCGCCAGCAGCTTGGGGCAGGGGTCCATATCCTACAATGAGCAGTTCTTC
TRBV7-3	TRBD1	once	TRBJ2-6	CASTDGQALSGANVLTF	TGTGCCAGCACCGACGGACAGGCGCTTTCTGGGGCCAACGTCCTGACTTTC
TRBV28	TRBD1	once	TRBJ1-2	CATIRDRNNYGYTF	TGTGCCACCATCCGGGACAGAAATAACTATGGCTACACCTTC
TRBV10-3	NA	NA	TRBJ1-2	CAISDSTSYTF	TGTGCCATCAGTGATTCAACTAGCTACACCTTC
TRBV10-3	TRBD2	NA	TRBJ2-7	CAISDGSAGASYEQYF	TGTGCCATCAGTGATGGTTCAGCGGGAGCATCCTACGAGCAGTACTTC
TRBV5-1	NA	NA	TRBJ2-1	CASSLAASAYNEQFF	TGCGCCAGCAGCTTGGCCGCTAGCGCCTACAATGAGCAGTTCTTC
TRBV28	TRBD2	NA	TRBJ2-7	CASTSGLAGIYEQYF	TGTGCCAGCACCTCGGGACTAGCGGGAATCTACGAGCAGTACTTC
TRBV18	TRBD1	NA	TRBJ2-1	CASSSPGQGKDEQFF	TGTGCCAGCTCATCCCCGGGACAGGGGAAAGATGAGCAGTTCTTC
TRBV7-2	NA	NA	TRBJ1-4	CASSLRGSTNEKLFF	TGTGCCAGCAGCCTACGGGGGTCAACTAATGAAAAACTGTTTTTT
TRBV5-1	TRBD2	NA	TRBJ2-5	CASSLLSAGGLQETQYF	TGCGCCAGCAGCTTGTTATCAGCGGGAGGGCTCCAAGAGACCCAGTACTTC
TRBV2	TRBD2	NA	TRBJ2-7	CASSGSLAGNRYEQYF	TGTGCCAGCAGTGGGTCCTTAGCGGGAAATCGTTACGAGCAGTACTTC
TRBV6-5	TRBD2	NA	TRBJ2-1	CASSPSGRAAEQFF	TGTGCCAGCAGTCCTAGCGGGAGGGCGGCTGAGCAGTTCTTC
TRBV7-2	TRBD2	NA	TRBJ2-3	CASSLMTSGRGMTDTQYF	TGTGCCAGCAGCTTAATGACTAGCGGGAGGGGTATGACAGATACGCAGTATTTT
TRBV2	TRBD2	NA	TRBJ2-5	CASSDGRAPETQYF	TGTGCCAGCAGTGACGGGAGGGCCCCAGAGACCCAGTACTTC
TRBV2	NA	few	TRBJ2-1	CASSEGQRNEQFF	TGTGCCAGCAGTGAAGGTCAGCGCAATGAGCAGTTCTTC
TRBV3-1/TRBV3-2	TRBD2	NA	TRBJ2-1	CASSPFIAGTDEQFF	TGTGCCAGCAGCCCATTCATAGCGGGGACCGATGAGCAGTTCTTC
TRBV11-2	TRBD1	NA	TRBJ1-1	CASSPRGRRTEAFF	TGTGCCAGCAGCCCCAGGGGGCGACGGACTGAAGCTTTCTTT
TRBV27	NA	few	TRBJ2-7	CASSLLGGNPYEQYF	TGTGCCAGCAGTTTATTGGGCGGGAACCCGTACGAGCAGTACTTC
TRBV19	NA	NA	TRBJ2-2	CASRRRRGSNTGELFF	TGTGCCAGTAGGCGGCGGAGAGGCAGTAATACCGGGGAGCTGTTTTTT
TRBV6-1	TRBD2	NA	TRBJ2-3	CASSDGLAGGPSDTQYF	TGTGCCAGCAGTGACGGACTAGCGGGAGGGCCCTCAGATACGCAGTATTTT
TRBV19	TRBD1	NA	TRBJ1-5	CASSMPDRASNQPQHF	TGTGCCAGTAGTATGCCCGACAGGGCTAGCAATCAGCCCCAGCATTTT
TRBV7-2	NA	few	TRBJ2-5	CASSFQGGQETQYF	TGTGCCAGCAGCTTCCAGGGGGGTCAAGAGACCCAGTACTTC
TRBV4-1	TRBD1	few	TRBJ1-2	CASSQGQGAAGSGYTF	TGCGCCAGCAGCCAGGGGCAGGGGGCCGCGGGAAGTGGCTACACCTTC
TRBV7-2	NA	NA	TRBJ1-1	CASSLVSMDPGAVAFF	TGTGCCAGCAGCTTAGTTAGCATGGACCCTGGGGCGGTAGCTTTCTTT
TRBV7-2	TRBD1	NA	TRBJ2-3	CASSPAGGTGPDTQYF	TGTGCCAGCAGCCCGGCGGGCGGGACAGGACCAGATACGCAGTATTTT
TRBV11-3	TRBD2	NA	TRBJ2-1	CASSLGTSGHNEQFF	TGTGCCAGCAGCCTCGGGACTAGCGGCCACAATGAGCAGTTCTTC
TRBV30	TRBD1	NA	TRBJ1-1	CAWGDRANEAFF	TGTGCCTGGGGGGACAGAGCAAATGAAGCTTTCTTT
TRBV2	NA	NA	TRBJ1-5	CASSDTGRVQPQHF	TGTGCCAGCAGCGATACAGGGAGGGTCCAGCCCCAGCATTTT
TRBV19	NA	once	TRBJ2-6	CASSVYPGAGANVLTF	TGTGCCAGTAGTGTTTATCCAGGGGCCGGGGCCAACGTCCTGACTTTC
TRBV5-4	TRBD2	NA	TRBJ2-2	CASSASGKNTGELFF	TGTGCCAGCAGCGCTAGCGGGAAAAACACCGGGGAGCTGTTTTTT
TRBV11-1	TRBD1	NA	TRBJ2-7	CASKEQGFHEQYF	TGTGCCAGCAAAGAACAGGGGTTCCACGAGCAGTACTTC
TRBV5-6	TRBD1	NA	TRBJ2-4	CASSLGQGQYF	TGTGCCAGCAGCCTGGGACAGGGCCAGTACTTC
TRBV19	NA	NA	TRBJ2-2	CASRAVFHGSGELFF	TGTGCCAGTCGAGCGGTTTTCCATGGATCCGGGGAGCTGTTTTTT
TRBV28	TRBD1	NA	TRBJ2-7	CASTVGQGIYEQYF	TGTGCCAGCACAGTGGGACAGGGGATTTACGAGCAGTACTTC
TRBV28	TRBD1	NA	TRBJ2-7	CASINQGASYEQYF	TGTGCCAGCATTAATCAGGGGGCTTCCTACGAGCAGTACTTC
TRBV24-1	TRBD1	NA	TRBJ2-1	CATSDRQTGGTYNEQFF	TGTGCCACCAGTGACAGGCAGACAGGGGGTACCTACAATGAGCAGTTCTTC
TRBV9	TRBD2	NA	TRBJ2-7	CASSVEASGSYEQYF	TGTGCCAGCAGCGTAGAGGCTAGCGGGAGCTACGAGCAGTACTTC
TRBV9	TRBD2	NA	TRBJ2-5	CASSVGYDTSGQETQYF	TGTGCCAGCAGCGTAGGGTACGACACTAGCGGTCAAGAGACCCAGTACTTC
TRBV7-2	TRBD2	NA	TRBJ2-7	CASSINLAGGSYREQYF	TGTGCCAGCAGCATCAATTTAGCGGGAGGGTCCTACCGCGAGCAGTACTTC
TRBV6-1	TRBD1	NA	TRBJ1-6	CASQVPGQGNSPLHF	TGTGCCAGCCAAGTACCGGGACAGGGGAATTCACCCCTCCACTTT
TRBV30	NA	NA	TRBJ1-2	CAWSVRRDYGYTF	TGTGCCTGGAGTGTACGGCGGGACTATGGCTACACCTTC
TRBV11-3	TRBD1	NA	TRBJ2-7	CASNKGGGEQYF	TGTGCCAGCAACAAAGGGGGCGGCGAGCAGTACTTC
TRBV5-1	TRBD2	NA	TRBJ2-1	CASTPLAGESHEQFF	TGCGCCAGCACTCCACTAGCGGGAGAATCACATGAGCAGTTCTTC
TRBV11-2	TRBD2	few	TRBJ2-3	CASSLLASGSSDTQYF	TGTGCCAGCAGCTTATTGGCTAGCGGGAGTTCTGATACGCAGTATTTT
TRBV18	TRBD2	NA	TRBJ2-7	CASSSFGTSGIYEQYF	TGTGCCAGCTCATCATTCGGGACTAGCGGGATATACGAGCAGTACTTC
TRBV13	TRBD1	NA	TRBJ2-1	CASSLTGTGYNEQFF	TGTGCCAGCAGCTTAACCGGGACAGGCTACAATGAGCAGTTCTTC